This note documents a single T cell receptor (beta chain) sequence. Germline CDR1 and CDR2: MNHEY and SVGAGI. This CDR3 region has 15 residues. The J segment lost 7 bases and the V segment lost 5 bases, leaving 8 bases of the junction unmatched. This record belongs to a study of blood T cell repertoires in COVID-19. Overall study: Acute and convalescent COVID-19 specimens originated in the United States, Italy and Spain. The analysed material was cDNA or gDNA that came from T cells, B-cell-depleted T cells, or PBMCs.

Authors' processing steps: The assay estimated nucleated cells by amplifying reference gene primers. Profiled with immunoSEQ multiplex PCR; TCRdb holds only in-frame clones, not every one. V and J calls plus clone size are reproduced from that table; the DNA served to infer D and trimming. The data show around 320,000 clones, 88% seen once. This chain links TRBV6-5 with TRBJ1-2; 12 bases are a match to TRBD1. The TCR was taken from a woman under 40 who had recovered from COVID-19. Sequenced: peripheral blood. The CDR3 loop is CASSNRDRGLSGYTF. DNA for the CDR3: TGTGCCAGCAGTAACCGGGACAGGGGGCTGAGTGGCTACACCTTC.